The rows below give T cell receptor beta chains drawn from one sample of a study of cytomegalovirus exposure and HLA in healthy donors. Clones were read by immunoSEQ multiplex PCR, and TCRdb kept only the in-frame ones, dropping some. The data contain more than 150,000 clones, 75% to 85% of them singletons. Sequencing was carried out using PBMCs. These receptors originate from a woman in her thirties in good health and CMV-seropositive. Both conserved end residues are part of each CDR3. Fields, in order: V gene, J gene, clone size, D gene, CDR3 protein, CDR3 DNA. D genes are given only for firm matches. Where a row states a size, it is once, few, many or the class of an expanded clone; other rows omit it.

v_gene: TRBV9; j_gene: TRBJ2-1; abundance: NA; d_gene: TRBD2; CDR3aa: CASSVSGGPYNEQFF; CDR3nt: TGTGCCAGCAGCGTTAGCGGGGGGCCCTACAATGAGCAGTTCTTC
v_gene: TRBV19; j_gene: TRBJ1-4; abundance: few; d_gene: NA; CDR3aa: CASTTGGPNEKLFF; CDR3nt: TGTGCCAGTACCACAGGTGGGCCTAATGAAAAACTGTTTTTT
v_gene: TRBV14; j_gene: TRBJ2-3; abundance: few; d_gene: NA; CDR3aa: CASSQGLGGGPDTQYF; CDR3nt: TGTGCCAGCAGCCAAGGTCTAGGGGGGGGCCCAGATACGCAGTATTTT
v_gene: TRBV6-6; j_gene: TRBJ2-7; abundance: NA; d_gene: TRBD1; CDR3aa: CASRGQGDYEQYF; CDR3nt: TGTGCCAGCAGGGGACAGGGAGACTACGAGCAGTACTTC
v_gene: TRBV7-8; j_gene: TRBJ2-7; abundance: few; d_gene: NA; CDR3aa: CASSKTGGEYEQYF; CDR3nt: TGTGCCAGCAGCAAAACAGGGGGGGAATACGAGCAGTACTTC
v_gene: TRBV7-9; j_gene: TRBJ1-5; abundance: NA; d_gene: TRBD1; CDR3aa: CASSRQGWNQPQHF; CDR3nt: TGTGCCAGCAGCAGACAGGGTTGGAATCAGCCCCAGCATTTT
v_gene: TRBV27; j_gene: TRBJ2-7; abundance: NA; d_gene: NA; CDR3aa: CASSLSIFQIYEQYF; CDR3nt: TGTGCCAGCAGTTTATCGATATTCCAGATCTACGAGCAGTACTTC
v_gene: TRBV6-6; j_gene: TRBJ1-1; abundance: NA; d_gene: NA; CDR3aa: CASSTERETEAFF; CDR3nt: TGTGCCAGCAGTACTGAGAGGGAGACTGAAGCTTTCTTT
v_gene: TRBV12-5; j_gene: TRBJ1-5; abundance: NA; d_gene: NA; CDR3aa: CASALQEGYQPQHF; CDR3nt: TGTGCTAGTGCCCTACAGGAGGGCTATCAGCCCCAGCATTTT
v_gene: TRBV6-5; j_gene: TRBJ2-7; abundance: NA; d_gene: NA; CDR3aa: CASSLTKVHYEQYF; CDR3nt: TGTGCCAGCAGTTTGACAAAGGTGCACTACGAGCAGTACTTC
v_gene: TRBV6-6; j_gene: TRBJ2-2; abundance: NA; d_gene: TRBD1; CDR3aa: CASSYTTGPGSGELFF; CDR3nt: TGTGCCAGCAGTTACACGACAGGGCCGGGATCCGGGGAGCTGTTTTTT
v_gene: TRBV27; j_gene: TRBJ1-6; abundance: NA; d_gene: NA; CDR3aa: CASSPTGSNSPLHF; CDR3nt: TGTGCCAGCAGTCCGACCGGGAGTAATTCACCCCTCCACTTT
v_gene: TRBV19; j_gene: TRBJ2-7; abundance: NA; d_gene: NA; CDR3aa: CASSMGASYEQYF; CDR3nt: TGTGCCAGTAGTATGGGCGCCTCCTACGAGCAGTACTTC
v_gene: TRBV7-2; j_gene: TRBJ2-7; abundance: NA; d_gene: NA; CDR3aa: CASSFSGTGSYEQYF; CDR3nt: TGTGCCAGCAGCTTCTCCGGGACTGGCTCCTACGAGCAGTACTTC
v_gene: TRBV5-1; j_gene: TRBJ2-5; abundance: NA; d_gene: TRBD1; CDR3aa: CASHIQGEETQYF; CDR3nt: TGCGCCAGCCACATCCAGGGGGAGGAGACCCAGTACTTC
v_gene: TRBV5-5; j_gene: TRBJ2-7; abundance: NA; d_gene: TRBD1; CDR3aa: CASSLAADRRSSYEQYF; CDR3nt: TGTGCCAGCAGCTTGGCCGCGGACAGGCGAAGCTCCTACGAGCAGTACTTC
v_gene: TRBV7-3; j_gene: TRBJ2-3; abundance: NA; d_gene: TRBD2; CDR3aa: CASSPGAGRGTDTQYF; CDR3nt: TGTGCCAGCAGCCCCGGAGCGGGGAGGGGCACAGATACGCAGTATTTT
v_gene: TRBV2; j_gene: TRBJ2-3; abundance: NA; d_gene: TRBD1; CDR3aa: CASRPGTGSTDTQYF; CDR3nt: TGTGCCAGCAGGCCCGGGACAGGAAGCACAGATACGCAGTATTTT
v_gene: TRBV5-1; j_gene: TRBJ1-1; abundance: NA; d_gene: NA; CDR3aa: CASSSRGTEAFF; CDR3nt: TGCGCCAGCAGCTCTAGGGGAACTGAAGCTTTCTTT
v_gene: TRBV19; j_gene: TRBJ1-2; abundance: NA; d_gene: NA; CDR3aa: CASSNHRFGPRRGYTF; CDR3nt: TGTGCCAGTAGTAACCACAGGTTCGGACCCCGGAGAGGCTACACCTTC
v_gene: TRBV5-4; j_gene: TRBJ1-2; abundance: many; d_gene: NA; CDR3aa: CASSLTGLADYGYTF; CDR3nt: TGTGCCAGCAGCTTAACCGGACTCGCTGACTATGGCTACACCTTC
v_gene: TRBV10-3; j_gene: TRBJ2-1; abundance: NA; d_gene: NA; CDR3aa: CAISEGLSNEQFF; CDR3nt: TGTGCCATCAGTGAAGGACTTAGTAATGAGCAGTTCTTC
v_gene: TRBV11-3; j_gene: TRBJ2-3; abundance: NA; d_gene: NA; CDR3aa: CASSLEYQGTDTQYF; CDR3nt: TGTGCCAGCAGCTTAGAGTACCAGGGGACAGATACGCAGTATTTT
v_gene: TRBV29-1; j_gene: TRBJ2-7; abundance: NA; d_gene: NA; CDR3aa: CSVEGGYGQSYEQYF; CDR3nt: TGCAGCGTTGAAGGGGGCTATGGACAGTCCTACGAGCAGTACTTC
v_gene: TRBV28; j_gene: TRBJ1-2; abundance: NA; d_gene: TRBD1; CDR3aa: CASSLLDRGQGYTF; CDR3nt: TGTGCCAGCAGTTTACTCGACAGGGGGCAAGGCTACACCTTC
v_gene: TRBV5-4; j_gene: TRBJ2-7; abundance: NA; d_gene: NA; CDR3aa: CASSLGAGTYEQYF; CDR3nt: TGTGCCAGCAGCTTGGGGGCGGGGACCTACGAGCAGTACTTC
v_gene: TRBV6-1; j_gene: TRBJ1-3; abundance: NA; d_gene: NA; CDR3aa: CASTLRRVDGNTIYF; CDR3nt: TGTGCCAGCACCCTACGGAGGGTTGATGGAAACACCATATATTTT
v_gene: TRBV6-6; j_gene: TRBJ1-1; abundance: NA; d_gene: TRBD1; CDR3aa: CASSYPGQGGPEAFF; CDR3nt: TGTGCCAGCAGTTACCCGGGACAGGGGGGGCCTGAAGCTTTCTTT
v_gene: TRBV28; j_gene: TRBJ1-2; abundance: few; d_gene: TRBD1; CDR3aa: CASRPRTGGVIYGYTF; CDR3nt: TGTGCCAGCAGACCAAGGACAGGGGGCGTAATCTATGGCTACACCTTC
v_gene: TRBV18; j_gene: TRBJ1-4; abundance: NA; d_gene: NA; CDR3aa: CASSPRGFEEKLVF; CDR3nt: TGTGCCAGCTCACCGCGGGGGTTTGAAGAAAAACTGGTTTTT
v_gene: TRBV10-2; j_gene: TRBJ1-4; abundance: NA; d_gene: TRBD1; CDR3aa: CASSPDHRGPNEKLFF; CDR3nt: TGCGCCAGCAGCCCTGATCACAGGGGTCCTAATGAAAAACTGTTTTTT
v_gene: TRBV27; j_gene: TRBJ1-2; abundance: NA; d_gene: TRBD1; CDR3aa: CASSLSRQGQGYGYTF; CDR3nt: TGTGCCAGCAGTTTATCACGACAGGGCCAGGGCTATGGCTACACCTTC
v_gene: TRBV7-4; j_gene: TRBJ2-7; abundance: NA; d_gene: TRBD1; CDR3aa: CASSLTDRDHEQYF; CDR3nt: TGTGCCAGCAGCTTAACGGACAGGGATCACGAGCAGTACTTC
v_gene: TRBV9; j_gene: TRBJ2-3; abundance: NA; d_gene: NA; CDR3aa: CASSGGGTDTQYF; CDR3nt: TGTGCCAGTTCCGGGGGAGGCACAGATACGCAGTATTTT
v_gene: TRBV19; j_gene: TRBJ2-7; abundance: NA; d_gene: NA; CDR3aa: CASSVQGSYEQYF; CDR3nt: TGTGCCAGTAGTGTCCAGGGGTCCTACGAGCAGTACTTC
v_gene: TRBV15; j_gene: TRBJ1-3; abundance: few; d_gene: NA; CDR3aa: CATGGAYGNTIYF; CDR3nt: TGTGCCACCGGGGGGGCATATGGAAACACCATATATTTT
v_gene: TRBV6-1; j_gene: TRBJ1-1; abundance: NA; d_gene: NA; CDR3aa: CASSAAGQWVRWNTEAFF; CDR3nt: TGTGCCAGCAGTGCTGCGGGGCAGTGGGTGCGATGGAACACTGAAGCTTTCTTT
v_gene: TRBV6-5; j_gene: TRBJ1-2; abundance: NA; d_gene: NA; CDR3aa: CASSYSSLMYGYTF; CDR3nt: TGTGCCAGCAGTTACTCGAGTCTTATGTATGGCTACACCTTC
v_gene: TRBV25-1; j_gene: TRBJ1-2; abundance: NA; d_gene: TRBD1; CDR3aa: CASSGRDRGRRTYGYTF; CDR3nt: TGTGCCAGCAGTGGCCGGGACAGGGGAAGAAGGACCTATGGCTACACCTTC
v_gene: TRBV2; j_gene: TRBJ2-7; abundance: NA; d_gene: NA; CDR3aa: CASSGEGEYPREQYF; CDR3nt: TGTGCCAGCAGTGGTGAGGGCGAGTACCCTCGGGAGCAGTACTTC
v_gene: TRBV4-1; j_gene: TRBJ1-2; abundance: NA; d_gene: TRBD1; CDR3aa: CASSPGQLYGYTF; CDR3nt: TGCGCCAGCAGCCCGGGACAGCTTTATGGCTACACCTTC
v_gene: TRBV2; j_gene: TRBJ2-5; abundance: NA; d_gene: TRBD2; CDR3aa: CASSPGLAGGRETQYF; CDR3nt: TGTGCCAGCAGCCCGGGACTAGCGGGGGGACGGGAGACCCAGTACTTC
v_gene: TRBV5-1; j_gene: TRBJ2-1; abundance: few; d_gene: TRBD2; CDR3aa: CASSRGGELYNEQFF; CDR3nt: TGCGCCAGCAGCCGGGGGGGGGAGCTCTACAATGAGCAGTTCTTC
v_gene: TRBV10-3; j_gene: TRBJ1-4; abundance: NA; d_gene: TRBD1; CDR3aa: CAISGSQGAGEKLFF; CDR3nt: TGTGCCATCAGCGGATCACAGGGGGCTGGGGAAAAACTGTTTTTT
v_gene: TRBV9; j_gene: TRBJ2-7; abundance: NA; d_gene: TRBD2; CDR3aa: CASSVGASGGYEQYF; CDR3nt: TGTGCCAGCAGCGTAGGGGCTAGCGGGGGTTACGAGCAGTACTTC
v_gene: TRBV4-3; j_gene: TRBJ2-2; abundance: NA; d_gene: TRBD1; CDR3aa: CASSQALPGTGTGELFF; CDR3nt: TGCGCCAGCAGCCAAGCCTTACCCGGGACAGGAACCGGGGAGCTGTTTTTT
v_gene: TRBV2; j_gene: TRBJ1-1; abundance: NA; d_gene: NA; CDR3aa: CASRVQGNTEAFF; CDR3nt: TGTGCCAGCAGGGTACAGGGAAACACTGAAGCTTTCTTT
v_gene: TRBV11-3; j_gene: TRBJ2-3; abundance: NA; d_gene: NA; CDR3aa: CASSLSWGGTDTQYF; CDR3nt: TGTGCCAGCAGCTTAAGTTGGGGAGGCACAGATACGCAGTATTTT
v_gene: TRBV19; j_gene: TRBJ2-5; abundance: NA; d_gene: NA; CDR3aa: CASSIGGIQETQYF; CDR3nt: TGTGCCAGTAGTATAGGCGGAATACAAGAGACCCAGTACTTC
v_gene: TRBV5-1; j_gene: TRBJ1-2; abundance: few; d_gene: TRBD1; CDR3aa: CASSSSLGQGHNYGYTF; CDR3nt: TGCGCCAGCAGCTCCAGTCTTGGACAGGGCCATAACTATGGCTACACCTTC
v_gene: TRBV6-5; j_gene: TRBJ2-2; abundance: NA; d_gene: NA; CDR3aa: CASSYNLEANTGELFF; CDR3nt: TGTGCCAGCAGTTATAATTTGGAGGCGAACACCGGGGAGCTGTTTTTT
v_gene: TRBV29-1; j_gene: TRBJ1-2; abundance: NA; d_gene: NA; CDR3aa: CSATRDTYNYGYTF; CDR3nt: TGCAGCGCCACCCGGGACACCTATAACTATGGCTACACCTTC
v_gene: TRBV5-5; j_gene: TRBJ2-7; abundance: NA; d_gene: NA; CDR3aa: CASSSIVGALISYEQYF; CDR3nt: TGTGCCAGCAGCTCGATCGTAGGGGCTCTGATCTCCTACGAGCAGTACTTC